Below are 23 T cell receptor beta chains sequenced from a single sample in a study of vaccination and CD4 T cells after COVID-19. These TCRs are of unknown antigen specificity. As for treatment: approximately nine-day PBMC culture with coronavirus spike peptide pools or control peptides (ViraFEST assay). The assay that was used to sequence DNA from cultured CD4+ T cells was the Oncomine TCR Beta short-read assay. TCRdb itself ran the PCR reads through MiXCR, one entry per CDR3 protein. The sample carries about 15,000 distinct CDR3 sequences, 55% to 65% recorded once. Sequenced material: CD4+ T cells from blood, cultured in vitro. The receptors originated from a human donor who had recovered from COVID-19.

The CDR3 is CASSPSSGSFGDTQYF. CDR3 coding DNA: TGTGCCAGCAGTCCGTCTAGCGGGAGCTTTGGAGATACGCAGTATTTT. The rearrangement joins TRBV7-9 to TRBJ2-3; 10 nucleotides align to TRBD2. Trimming cost V 6 bases and J 5 bases; bases outside gene matches: 11. Per the germline V gene, CDR1 is SEHNR and CDR2 is FQNEAQ (reference sequence). The CDR3 loop spans 16 amino acids.

Comments on this clonotype: Germline is not matched at one junction end, which may reflect a read error. The V call is TRBV6-1, the J call TRBJ2-1; no firm D call. CDR1 MNHNS and CDR2 SASEGT come from the germline V gene. CDR3 length equals 16 residues. CDR3 DNA sequence: TGTGCCATCAGTGAGGCCATGACTGGGTCCTACAATGAGCAGTTCTTC. Its protein is CAISEAMTGSYNEQFF.

The chain couples TRBV6-1 to TRBJ2-7; D is tentatively TRBD1 or TRBD2 (6 bases each). The CDR3 covers 15 residues. Trimming stripped 3 bases from V and 6 bases from J, with 18 bases between. Germline V gene sequence: CDR1 MNHNS, CDR2 SASEGT. CDR3 residues: CASSDRVEGGSEQYF. The CDR3 DNA follows: TGTGCCAGCAGTGATAGGGTCGAGGGGGGCTCCGAGCAGTACTTC.

The J gene is TRBJ1-3, the V gene TRBV7-9; D ambiguous. The V end was cut by 7 bases, the J end by 4 bases, with 11 bases between. The germline V gene has CDR1 SEHNR and CDR2 FQNEAQ (reference sequence). This CDR3 spans 13 amino acids. CDR3 sequence (DNA): TGTGCCAGCAAGCGGCAGGCGGGAAACACCATATATTTT. This encodes CASKRQAGNTIYF.

The chain couples TRBV5-4 to TRBJ1-1; D is unclear. The length of the CDR3 is 13 residues. The germline gives CDR1 SGHNT, CDR2 YYREEE (reference sequence). The ends were cut back, 4 bases at V and 5 bases at J, with 12 bases in the middle. The CDR3 loop reads CASSIAFGTEAFF. As DNA, the CDR3 is TGTGCCAGCAGCATAGCATTTGGGACTGAAGCTTTCTTT.

This clonotype was observed a few times. This chain connects TRBV20-1 to TRBJ2-1, with TRBD2 matching 12 bases. The CDR3 loop spans 16 amino acids. Losses at the gene ends were 0 bases for V and 4 bases for J; bases not matched to a gene: 4. CDR1 is DFQATT, CDR2 SNEGSKA, per germline (reference sequence). The CDR3 reads CSAREPGLAGYNEQFF. CDR3 nucleotide sequence: TGCAGTGCTAGAGAGCCGGGACTAGCGGGTTACAATGAGCAGTTCTTC.

This chain links TRBV30 with TRBJ1-1; 9 bases agree with TRBD1. Per germline, CDR1 GTSNPN and CDR2 SVGIG (reference sequence). CDR3 size: 14 residues. V lost 1 base and J lost 7; bases outside the gene matches: 7. Here the CDR3 DNA reads TGTGCCTGGAGTGAACAAAACAGGGGGCATGAAGCTTTCTTT. Its translation is CAWSEQNRGHEAFF.

The V gene is TRBV5-4, the J gene TRBJ2-1, with D possibly being TRBD2 (6 bases). Trimming left V 2 bases short and J 6 bases short, with 15 bases between. Germline CDR1 reads SGHNT; CDR2 reads YYREEE (reference sequence). CDR3 length: 15 amino acids. The CDR3 loop reads CASSFKIAEANEQFF. As DNA, the CDR3 is TGTGCCAGCAGCTTTAAAATAGCGGAGGCCAATGAGCAGTTCTTC.

The rearrangement uses TRBV19 and TRBJ2-5; D unclear. V was pared by 4 bases and J by 6 bases, with 9 bases between. The V gene's germline CDR1 is LNHDA and CDR2 SQIVND (reference sequence). The CDR3 covers 12 residues. The CDR3 region is CASSRDSQTQYF. The CDR3, as DNA: TGTGCCAGTAGTAGGGATAGTCAGACCCAGTACTTC.

The CDR3 DNA is TGTGCCAGTAGTGTAACAGGGATAGGAGCAGAGACCCAGTACTTC. Amino acids: CASSVTGIGAETQYF. The J gene is TRBJ2-5, the V gene TRBV19, with D possibly matching TRBD1 (6 bases). V lost 5 bases and J 4 bases, leaving 17 bases between the germline ends. The CDR3 is 15 residues long. The germline CDR1 and CDR2 sequences are LNHDA and SQIVND (reference sequence).

V usage is TRBV20-1 and J usage is TRBJ1-6, with a tentative D call TRBD1 (6 bases). The V and J ends lost 0 bases and 11 bases respectively, with 17 bases between them. This CDR3 is 15 amino acids long. Germline-derived CDR1 and CDR2 are DFQATT and SNEGSKA (reference sequence). This CDR3 is CSARDPQGPSAPLHF. The CDR3 DNA follows: TGCAGTGCTAGAGATCCACAGGGCCCCTCTGCACCCCTCCACTTT.

The chain has TRBV7-9 and TRBJ2-3; D is ambiguous. Germline CDR1 is SEHNR and CDR2 is FQNEAQ (reference sequence). This CDR3 region has 13 residues. V was shortened by 3 bases and J by 6 bases, with 10 bases between the two germline ends. CDR3 in amino acids: CASSFRTPDTQYF. DNA of the CDR3: TGTGCCAGCAGCTTCCGAACCCCCGATACGCAGTATTTT.

The rearrangement links TRBV7-3 to TRBJ2-1; a possible D gene is TRBD2 (5 bases). There are 15 residues in the CDR3. Trimming took off 2 bases at V and 2 bases at J, with 10 bases between the two ends. Germline V gene lookup returns CDR1 SGHTA and CDR2 FQGTGA. In nucleotides, the CDR3 is TGTGCCAGCAGCTTACCCCGGGGAGCCTACAATGAGCAGTTCTTC. Encoded protein: CASSLPRGAYNEQFF.

The chain is built from TRBV7-2 and TRBJ2-7; 11 bases map to TRBD2. Looked up from germline, CDR1 is SGHTA and CDR2 is FQGNSA. The CDR3 has 14 residues. The junction had 9 bases not matched to a gene; V was cut back by 5 bases and J by 9 bases. CDR3 region: CASSPGTSGLGQYF. The CDR3 DNA follows: TGTGCCAGCAGCCCCGGGACTAGCGGCCTCGGGCAGTACTTC.

This clonotype turned up a few times. The gene calls are TRBV6-4 and TRBJ1-2; D gene ambiguous. The CDR3 consists of 16 residues. Trimming took 6 bases from V and 7 from J, leaving 24 bases between them. Germline V gene sequence: CDR1 MRHNA, CDR2 SNTAGT. Here the CDR3 reads CASSALNDLKGGGYTF. In DNA form, the CDR3 reads TGTGCCAGCAGCGCCCTAAATGACCTGAAGGGAGGTGGCTACACCTTC.

The chain has TRBV15 and TRBJ1-2; 7 bases agree with TRBD1. This CDR3 region has 14 residues. Germline V CDR1 and CDR2: LNHNV, YYDKDF (reference sequence). V lost 5 bases and J lost 4; bases outside the gene matches: 7. DNA of the CDR3: TGTGCCACCAGCGGGCTAAGGGACAGCTATGGCTACACCTTC. This gives the protein CATSGLRDSYGYTF. Complete variable domain (other parts from reference TRBV15 and TRBJ1-2): DAMVIQNPRYQVTQFGKPVTLSCSQTLNHNVMYWYQQKSSQAPKLLFHYYDKDFNNEADTPDNFQSRRPNTSFCFLDIRSPGLGDTAMYLCATSGLRDSYGYTFGSGTRLTVV.

V is TRBV19 and J is TRBJ1-2; D gene unclear. Germline assignment: CDR1 LNHDA and CDR2 SQIVND (reference sequence). The V gene lost 9 bases and the J gene lost 6 bases, with 14 bases spanning the gap. This CDR3 comprises 12 residues. CDR3 protein: CASHYGRNGYTF. In nucleotides, the CDR3 is TGTGCCAGCCACTACGGAAGAAATGGCTACACCTTC.

In its sample, this clonotype was seen a few times. The genes are TRBV23-1 and TRBJ1-1; 8 bases are shared with TRBD1. TRBV23-1 is classed as an ORF, of uncertain function. This CDR3 spans 16 amino acids. V lost 4 bases to trimming and J lost 4 bases; unmatched junction nucleotides: 11. The CDR3, as DNA: TGCGCCAGCAGTCCTCTGGACAGGGATGGGGTCACTGAAGCTTTCTTT. It encodes CASSPLDRDGVTEAFF.

The CDR3 loop reads CASSSDGPPGSTQHF. The CDR3 nucleotides are TGTGCCAGCAGTTCCGACGGGCCCCCAGGTTCGACCCAGCATTTT. The V gene is TRBV5-8, the J gene TRBJ1-5; D remains unclear. The CDR3 is 15 amino acids. The germline CDR1 and CDR2 sequences are SGHTS and YDEGEE. Trimming took 5 bases from V and 11 from J, leaving 23 bases between them.

V usage is TRBV24-1 and J usage is TRBJ2-2, with D tentatively TRBD2 (5 bases). With 4 bases removed from V and 3 bases from J, the gap between germline ends came to 14 bases. CDR3 length: 16 residues. Germline V gene sequence: CDR1 KGHDR, CDR2 SFDVKD. The CDR3 bases are TGTGCCACCAGTGAATCGGGGTTTAGGGACACCGGGGAGCTGTTTTTT. It yields the protein CATSESGFRDTGELFF.

This clonotype was observed a single time. V gene TRBV19 combines with J gene TRBJ2-7; D might be TRBD2 (5 bases). The V end was cut by 3 bases, the J end by 10 bases, with 16 bases between. The CDR3 covers 13 residues. Per the germline V gene, CDR1 is LNHDA and CDR2 is SQIVND (reference sequence). The DNA of the CDR3 is TGTGCCAGTAGTATGAGAGACGGGATTATACAGTACTTC. Translated: CASSMRDGIIQYF.

The genes are TRBV25-1 and TRBJ2-4; D unresolved. This CDR3 region has 14 residues. Between the trimmed V and J ends, which lost 2 bases and 5 bases, there was a span of 10 bases. The germline V gene has CDR1 MGHDK and CDR2 SYGVNS. CDR3 region: CASSEPGFENIQYF. DNA for the CDR3: TGTGCCAGCAGTGAACCAGGATTCGAAAACATTCAGTACTTC.

This clonotype was found a few times. The V and J genes are TRBV20-1 and TRBJ1-2; D gene uncertain. This CDR3 comprises 12 residues. V was shortened by 3 bases and J by 0 bases, with 5 bases between the two germline ends. Per germline, CDR1 DFQATT and CDR2 SNEGSKA (reference sequence). CDR3: CSASVANYGYTF. DNA of the CDR3: TGCAGTGCTAGTGTGGCTAACTATGGCTACACCTTC.